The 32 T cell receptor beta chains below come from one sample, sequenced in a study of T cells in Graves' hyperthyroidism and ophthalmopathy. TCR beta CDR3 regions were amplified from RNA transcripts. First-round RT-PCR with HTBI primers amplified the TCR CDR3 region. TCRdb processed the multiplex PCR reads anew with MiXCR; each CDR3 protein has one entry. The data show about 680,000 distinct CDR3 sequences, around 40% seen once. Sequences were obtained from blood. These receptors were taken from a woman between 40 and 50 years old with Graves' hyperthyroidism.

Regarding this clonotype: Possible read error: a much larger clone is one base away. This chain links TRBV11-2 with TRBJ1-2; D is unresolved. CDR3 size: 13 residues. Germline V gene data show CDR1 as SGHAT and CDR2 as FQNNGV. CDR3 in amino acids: CASSFGQPYSYTF. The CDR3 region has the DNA TGTGCCAGCAGCTTCGGCCAGCCCTATAGCTACACCTTC.

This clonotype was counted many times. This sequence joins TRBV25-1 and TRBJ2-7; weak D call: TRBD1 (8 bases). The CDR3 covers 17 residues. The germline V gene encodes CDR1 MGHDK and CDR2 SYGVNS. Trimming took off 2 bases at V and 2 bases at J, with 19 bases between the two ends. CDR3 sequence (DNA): TGTGCCAGCAGTGAAATGGGGAACAGGGGGACTACCTACGAGCAGTACTTC. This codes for CASSEMGNRGTTYEQYF.

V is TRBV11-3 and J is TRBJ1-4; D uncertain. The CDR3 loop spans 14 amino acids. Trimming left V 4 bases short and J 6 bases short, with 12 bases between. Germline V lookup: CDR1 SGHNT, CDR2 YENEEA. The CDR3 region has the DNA TGTGCCAGCAGCTCTGGCCGGTGGGATGAAAAACTGTTTTTT. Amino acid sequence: CASSSGRWDEKLFF.

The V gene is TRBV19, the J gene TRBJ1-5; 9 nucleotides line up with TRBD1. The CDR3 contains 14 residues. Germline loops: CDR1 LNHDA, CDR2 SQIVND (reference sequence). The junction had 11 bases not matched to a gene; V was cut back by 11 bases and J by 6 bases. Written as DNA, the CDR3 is TGTGCCTCAAACCCGGGACAGGGTTTTCAGCCCCAGCATTTT. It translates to CASNPGQGFQPQHF.

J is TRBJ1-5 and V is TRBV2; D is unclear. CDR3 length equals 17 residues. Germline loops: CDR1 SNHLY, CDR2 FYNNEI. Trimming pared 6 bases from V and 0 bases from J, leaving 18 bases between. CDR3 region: CASRPGVGLYSNQPQHF. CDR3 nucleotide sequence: TGTGCCAGCAGGCCAGGCGTTGGTCTTTATAGCAATCAGCCCCAGCATTTT. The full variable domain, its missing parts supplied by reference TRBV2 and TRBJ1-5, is EPEVTQTPSHQVTQMGQEVILRCVPISNHLYFYWYRQILGQKVEFLVSFYNNEISEKSEIFDDQFSVERPDGSNFTLKIRSTKLEDSAMYFCASRPGVGLYSNQPQHFGDGTRLSIL.

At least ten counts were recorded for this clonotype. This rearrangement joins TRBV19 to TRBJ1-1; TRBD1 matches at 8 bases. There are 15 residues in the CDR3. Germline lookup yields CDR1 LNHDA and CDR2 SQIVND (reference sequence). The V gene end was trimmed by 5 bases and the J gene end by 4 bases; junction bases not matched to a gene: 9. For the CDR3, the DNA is TGTGCCAGTAGTTCCCGACAGGGGTGGGTCACTGAAGCTTTCTTT. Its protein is CASSSRQGWVTEAFF.

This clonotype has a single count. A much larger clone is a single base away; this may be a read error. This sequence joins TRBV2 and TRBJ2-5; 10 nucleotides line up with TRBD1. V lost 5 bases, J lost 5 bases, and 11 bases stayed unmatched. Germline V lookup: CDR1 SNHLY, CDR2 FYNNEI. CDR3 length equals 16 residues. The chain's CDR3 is CASSPGTGEVQETQYF. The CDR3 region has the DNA TGTGCCAGCAGTCCCGGGACAGGGGAGGTTCAGGAGACCCAGTACTTC.

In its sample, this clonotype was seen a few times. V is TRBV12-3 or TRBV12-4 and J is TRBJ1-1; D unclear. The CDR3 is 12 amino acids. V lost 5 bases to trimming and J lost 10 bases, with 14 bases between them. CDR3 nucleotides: TGTGCCAGCAGTGACATGTTTTTCGTAGCTTTCTTT. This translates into CASSDMFFVAFF.

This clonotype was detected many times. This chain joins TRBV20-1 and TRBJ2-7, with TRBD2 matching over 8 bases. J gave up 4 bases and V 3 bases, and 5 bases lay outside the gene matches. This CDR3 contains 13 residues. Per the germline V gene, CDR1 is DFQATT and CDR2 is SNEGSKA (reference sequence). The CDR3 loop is CSASGRAGYEQYF. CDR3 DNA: TGCAGTGCTAGCGGGAGGGCCGGGTACGAGCAGTACTTC.

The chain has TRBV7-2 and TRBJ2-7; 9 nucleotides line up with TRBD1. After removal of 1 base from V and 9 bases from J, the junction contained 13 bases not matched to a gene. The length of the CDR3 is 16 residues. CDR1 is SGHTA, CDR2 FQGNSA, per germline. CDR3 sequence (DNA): TGTGCCAGCAGCTTAGGACAGGGGGGGAGGACAGATACGCAGTACTTC. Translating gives CASSLGQGGRTDTQYF.

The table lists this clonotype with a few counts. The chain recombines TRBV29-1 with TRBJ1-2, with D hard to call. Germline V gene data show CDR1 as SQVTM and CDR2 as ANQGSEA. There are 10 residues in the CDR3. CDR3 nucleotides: TGCAGTGTCGGGGTTTATGGCTACACCTTC. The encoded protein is CSVGVYGYTF.

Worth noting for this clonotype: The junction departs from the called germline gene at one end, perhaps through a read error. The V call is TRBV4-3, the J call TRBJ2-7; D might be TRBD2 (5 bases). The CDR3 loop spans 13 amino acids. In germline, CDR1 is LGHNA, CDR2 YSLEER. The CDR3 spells CASSQKRDYKQYF. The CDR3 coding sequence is TGCGCCAGCAGCCAAAAGCGAGACTACAAGCAGTACTTC.

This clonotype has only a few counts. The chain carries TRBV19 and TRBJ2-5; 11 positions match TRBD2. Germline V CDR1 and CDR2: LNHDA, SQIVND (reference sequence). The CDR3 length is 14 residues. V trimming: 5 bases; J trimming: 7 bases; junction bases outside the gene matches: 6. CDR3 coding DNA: TGTGCCAGTAGTTTGACTAGCGGGAAGGGGACCCAGTACTTC. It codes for CASSLTSGKGTQYF. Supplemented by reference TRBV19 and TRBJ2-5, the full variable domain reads DGGITQSPKYLFRKEGQNVTLSCEQNLNHDAMYWYRQDPGQGLRLIYYSQIVNDFQKGDIAEGYSVSREKKESFPLTVTSAQKNPTAFYLCASSLTSGKGTQYFGPGTRLLVL.

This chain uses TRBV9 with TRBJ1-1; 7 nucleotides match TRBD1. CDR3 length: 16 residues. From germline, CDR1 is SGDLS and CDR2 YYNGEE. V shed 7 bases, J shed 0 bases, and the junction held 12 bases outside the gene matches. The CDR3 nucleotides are TGTGCCAGCTCTCACAACACAGGGGCAATGAACACTGAAGCTTTCTTT. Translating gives CASSHNTGAMNTEAFF.

The CDR3 protein is CASSQNRAYGYTF. The CDR3 DNA reads as TGTGCCAGCAGCCAAAACAGGGCCTATGGCTACACCTTC. V gene TRBV3-1 combines with J gene TRBJ1-2; D possibly corresponds to TRBD1 (6 bases). The CDR3 loop spans 13 amino acids. Germline V CDR1 and CDR2: LGHDT, YNNKEL (reference sequence). Trimming shortened V by 2 bases and J by 4 bases, and 8 bases separated the two germline ends.

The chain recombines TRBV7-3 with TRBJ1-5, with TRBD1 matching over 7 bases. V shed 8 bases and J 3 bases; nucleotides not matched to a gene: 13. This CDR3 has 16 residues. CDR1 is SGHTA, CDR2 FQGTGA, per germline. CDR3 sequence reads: CASSPPTGKNNQPQHF. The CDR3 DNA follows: TGTGCCAGCTCACCCCCGACAGGGAAAAACAATCAGCCCCAGCATTTT.

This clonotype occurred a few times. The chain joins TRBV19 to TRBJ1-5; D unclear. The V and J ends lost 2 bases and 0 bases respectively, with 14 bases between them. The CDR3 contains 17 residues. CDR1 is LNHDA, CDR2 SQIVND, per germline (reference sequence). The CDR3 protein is CASSISRNEYSNQPQHF. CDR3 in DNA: TGTGCCAGTAGTATAAGCAGGAATGAATATAGCAATCAGCCCCAGCATTTT.

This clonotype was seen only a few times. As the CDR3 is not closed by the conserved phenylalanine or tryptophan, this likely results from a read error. The CDR3 bases are TGCGCCAGCAGCCAACCGGGACGGTCCTACGAGCAGTACCTC. The encoded protein is CASSQPGRSYEQYL. V gene TRBV4-1 combines with J gene TRBJ2-7; tentatively, D is TRBD1 or TRBD2 (5 bases each). This CDR3 comprises 14 residues. The germline gives CDR1 MGHRA, CDR2 YSYEKL. Trimming removed 2 bases at V and 1 base at J, with 9 bases between.

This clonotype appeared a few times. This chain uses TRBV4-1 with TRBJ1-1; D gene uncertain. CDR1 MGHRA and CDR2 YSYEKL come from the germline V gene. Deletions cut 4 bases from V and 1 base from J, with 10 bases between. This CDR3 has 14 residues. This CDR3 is CASSLFAGNTEAFF. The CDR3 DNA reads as TGCGCCAGCAGCCTATTTGCAGGGAACACTGAAGCTTTCTTT.

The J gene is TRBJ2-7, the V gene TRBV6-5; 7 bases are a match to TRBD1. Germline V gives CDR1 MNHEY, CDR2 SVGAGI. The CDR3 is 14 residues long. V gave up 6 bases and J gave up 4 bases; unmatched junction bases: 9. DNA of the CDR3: TGTGCCAGCAGCGAAGGGGGCGCCAGGTACGAGCAGTACTTC. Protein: CASSEGGARYEQYF.

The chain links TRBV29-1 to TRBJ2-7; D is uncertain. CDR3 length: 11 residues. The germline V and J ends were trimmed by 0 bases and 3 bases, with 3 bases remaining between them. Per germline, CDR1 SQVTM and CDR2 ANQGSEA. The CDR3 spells CSVEDYYEQYF. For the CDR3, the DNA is TGCAGCGTTGAAGATTACTACGAGCAGTACTTC.

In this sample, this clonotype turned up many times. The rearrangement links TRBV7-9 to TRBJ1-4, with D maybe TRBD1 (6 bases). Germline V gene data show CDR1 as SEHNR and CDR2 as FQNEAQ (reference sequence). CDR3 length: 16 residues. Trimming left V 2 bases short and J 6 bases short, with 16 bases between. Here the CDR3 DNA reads TGTGCCAGCAGCTTATCACAGGGAGGACGGGATGAAAAACTGTTTTTT. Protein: CASSLSQGGRDEKLFF.

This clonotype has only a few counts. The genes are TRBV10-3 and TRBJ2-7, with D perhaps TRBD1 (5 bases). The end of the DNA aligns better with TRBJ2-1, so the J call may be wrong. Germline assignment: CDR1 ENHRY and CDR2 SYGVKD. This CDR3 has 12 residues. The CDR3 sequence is CAIKEQGYEQFF. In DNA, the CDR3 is TGTGCCATCAAAGAGCAGGGCTATGAGCAGTTCTTC.

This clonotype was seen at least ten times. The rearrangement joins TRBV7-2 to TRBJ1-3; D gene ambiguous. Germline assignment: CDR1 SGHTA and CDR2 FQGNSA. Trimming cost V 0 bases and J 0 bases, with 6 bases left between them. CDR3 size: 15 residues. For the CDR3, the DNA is TGTGCCAGCAGCTTAGCGGTCCTCTCTGGAAACACCATATATTTT. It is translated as CASSLAVLSGNTIYF.

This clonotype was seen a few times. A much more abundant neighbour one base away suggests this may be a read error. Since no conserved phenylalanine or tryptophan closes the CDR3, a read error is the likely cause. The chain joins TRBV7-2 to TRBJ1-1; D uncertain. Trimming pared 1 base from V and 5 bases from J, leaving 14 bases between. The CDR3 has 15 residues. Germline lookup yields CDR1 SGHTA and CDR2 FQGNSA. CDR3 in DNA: TGTGCCAGCAGCTTAGTGTTAGGGCCTGGAACTGAAGCTTTCCTT. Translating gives CASSLVLGPGTEAFL.

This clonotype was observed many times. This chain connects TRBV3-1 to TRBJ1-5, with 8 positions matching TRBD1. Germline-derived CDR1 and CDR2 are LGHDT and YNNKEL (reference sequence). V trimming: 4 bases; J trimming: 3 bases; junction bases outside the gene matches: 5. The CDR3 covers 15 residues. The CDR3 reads CASSPRTGSNQPQHF. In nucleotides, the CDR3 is TGTGCCAGCAGCCCCCGGACAGGGTCCAATCAGCCCCAGCATTTT.

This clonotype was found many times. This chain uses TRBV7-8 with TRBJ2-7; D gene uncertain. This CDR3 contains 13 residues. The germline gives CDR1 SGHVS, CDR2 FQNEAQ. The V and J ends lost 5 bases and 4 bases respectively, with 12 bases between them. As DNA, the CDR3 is TGTGCCAGCAGCGAAGAAGTAAATTACGAGCAGTACTTC. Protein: CASSEEVNYEQYF.

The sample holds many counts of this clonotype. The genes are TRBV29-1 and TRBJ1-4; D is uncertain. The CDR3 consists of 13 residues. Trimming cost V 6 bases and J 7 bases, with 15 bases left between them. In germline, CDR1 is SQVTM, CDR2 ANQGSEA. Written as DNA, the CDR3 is TGCAGCGTCGTGGACCATGGTGGTGAAAAACTGTTTTTT. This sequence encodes CSVVDHGGEKLFF.

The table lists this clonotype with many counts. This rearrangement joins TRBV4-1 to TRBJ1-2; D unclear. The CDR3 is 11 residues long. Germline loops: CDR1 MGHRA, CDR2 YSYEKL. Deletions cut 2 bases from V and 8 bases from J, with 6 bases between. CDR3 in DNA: TGCGCCAGCAGCCAATCGCAGGGCTACACCTTC. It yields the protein CASSQSQGYTF.

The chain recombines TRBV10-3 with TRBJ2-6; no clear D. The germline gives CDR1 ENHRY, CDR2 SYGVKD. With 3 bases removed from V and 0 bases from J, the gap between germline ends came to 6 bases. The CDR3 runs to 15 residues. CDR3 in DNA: TGTGCCATCAGTGAAGGCGACTCTGGGGCCAACGTCCTGACTTTC. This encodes CAISEGDSGANVLTF.

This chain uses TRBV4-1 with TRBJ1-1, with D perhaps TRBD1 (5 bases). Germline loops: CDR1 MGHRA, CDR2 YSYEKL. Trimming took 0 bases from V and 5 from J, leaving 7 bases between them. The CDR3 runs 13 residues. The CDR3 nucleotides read TGCGCCAGCAGCCAAGAGGGGGAGACTGAAGCTTTCTTT. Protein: CASSQEGETEAFF.

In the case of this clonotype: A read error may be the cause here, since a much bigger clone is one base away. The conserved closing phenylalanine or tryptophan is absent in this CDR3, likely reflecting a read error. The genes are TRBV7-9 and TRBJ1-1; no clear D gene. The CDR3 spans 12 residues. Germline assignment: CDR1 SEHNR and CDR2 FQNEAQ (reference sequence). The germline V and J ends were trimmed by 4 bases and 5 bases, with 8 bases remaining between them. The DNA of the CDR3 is TGTGCCAGCAGCTCCAGGAGTACTGAAGCTTTCTCT. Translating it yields CASSSRSTEAFS.